This section outlines one T cell receptor beta chain sequence together with its context. Its antigen is still unknown. Between the trimmed V and J ends, which lost 2 bases and 6 bases, there was a span of 7 bases. The CDR3 consists of 12 residues. Germline V gene lookup returns CDR1 LNHDA and CDR2 SQIVND (reference sequence). The time point: healthy volunteer bleed at 2 weeks. The authors extracted total RNA from unfractionated whole blood. The data are from a study of human T cells and chemical hapten exposure. Looking at the study overall: Per-sample TCR yield variation was attributed mainly to small pooled library volume differences.

General observations from the study: No alteration of TCRs above 1 in 1000 frequency was seen with DPC sensitization.

The library attached unique molecular identifiers to individual cDNA molecules. TCRdb redid the calling of the RACE reads with MiXCR, one entry per CDR3 protein. The sample carries some 50,000 distinct CDR3 sequences, almost 4.5% recorded once. This receptor was obtained from a human donor in good health. Some clones in this sample may be carry-over from other donors' samples. The rearrangement links TRBV19 to TRBJ1-2; D gene ambiguous. Sample: whole blood. The CDR3, as DNA: TGTGCCAGTAGTATACCCCGTGATGGCTACACCTTC. This gives the protein CASSIPRDGYTF.